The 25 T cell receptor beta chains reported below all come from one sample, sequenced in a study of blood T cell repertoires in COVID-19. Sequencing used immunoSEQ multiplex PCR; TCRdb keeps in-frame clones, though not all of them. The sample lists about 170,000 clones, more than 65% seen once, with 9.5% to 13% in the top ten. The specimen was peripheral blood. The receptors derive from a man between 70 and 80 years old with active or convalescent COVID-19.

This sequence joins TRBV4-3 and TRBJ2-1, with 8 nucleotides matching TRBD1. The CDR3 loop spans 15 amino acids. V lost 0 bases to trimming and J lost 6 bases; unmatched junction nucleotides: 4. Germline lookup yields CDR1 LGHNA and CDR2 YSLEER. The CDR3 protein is CASSQDHGQGNEQFF. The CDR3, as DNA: TGCGCCAGCAGCCAAGACCACGGACAGGGCAATGAGCAGTTCTTC.

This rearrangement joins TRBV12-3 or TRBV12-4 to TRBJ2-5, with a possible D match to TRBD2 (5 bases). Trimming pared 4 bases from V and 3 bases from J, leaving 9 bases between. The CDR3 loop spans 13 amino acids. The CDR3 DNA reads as TGTGCCAGCAGTTACGGGGTAGAAGAGACCCAGTACTTC. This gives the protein CASSYGVEETQYF.

In DNA form, the CDR3 reads TGTGCCAGCAGCCCCCGACAGGGGCATAATTCACCCCTCCACTTT. Translation gives CASSPRQGHNSPLHF. This sequence joins TRBV7-6 and TRBJ1-6; 8 bases match TRBD1. The CDR3 loop spans 15 amino acids. CDR1 SGHVS and CDR2 FNYEAQ come from the germline V gene. Trimming cost V 5 bases and J 5 bases; bases outside gene matches: 5.

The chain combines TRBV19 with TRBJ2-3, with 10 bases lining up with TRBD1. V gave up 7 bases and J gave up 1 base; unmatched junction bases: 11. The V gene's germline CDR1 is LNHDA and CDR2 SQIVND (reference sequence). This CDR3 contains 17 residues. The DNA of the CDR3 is TGTGCCAGTAAGGACAGGGGGTTATGGAGAGGCACAGATACGCAGTATTTT. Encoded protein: CASKDRGLWRGTDTQYF.

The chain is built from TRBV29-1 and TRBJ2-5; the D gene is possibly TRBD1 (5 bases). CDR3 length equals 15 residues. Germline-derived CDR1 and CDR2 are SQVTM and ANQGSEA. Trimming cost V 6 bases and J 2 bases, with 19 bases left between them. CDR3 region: CSVTRQKFPQETQYF. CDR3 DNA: TGCAGCGTCACCAGACAGAAGTTTCCACAAGAGACCCAGTACTTC.

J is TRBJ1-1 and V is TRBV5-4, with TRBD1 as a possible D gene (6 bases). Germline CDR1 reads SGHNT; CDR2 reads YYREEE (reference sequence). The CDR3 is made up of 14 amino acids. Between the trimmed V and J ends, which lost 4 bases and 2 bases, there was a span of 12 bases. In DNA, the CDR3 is TGTGCCAGCAGCAAAGACAGGACCAACACTGAAGCTTTCTTT. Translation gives CASSKDRTNTEAFF.

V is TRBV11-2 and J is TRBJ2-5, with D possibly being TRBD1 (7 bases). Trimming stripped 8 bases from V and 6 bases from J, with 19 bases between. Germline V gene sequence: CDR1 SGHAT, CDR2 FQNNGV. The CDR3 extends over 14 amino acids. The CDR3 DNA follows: TGTGCCAGCGACTTTGGAGGGGGCGTAAAGACCCAGTACTTC. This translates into CASDFGGGVKTQYF.

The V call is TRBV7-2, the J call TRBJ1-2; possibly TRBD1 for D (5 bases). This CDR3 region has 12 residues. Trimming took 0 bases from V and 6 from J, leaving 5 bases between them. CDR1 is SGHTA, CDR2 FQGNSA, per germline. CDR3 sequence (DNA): TGTGCCAGCAGCTTAGCAGGGGATGGCTACACCTTC. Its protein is CASSLAGDGYTF.

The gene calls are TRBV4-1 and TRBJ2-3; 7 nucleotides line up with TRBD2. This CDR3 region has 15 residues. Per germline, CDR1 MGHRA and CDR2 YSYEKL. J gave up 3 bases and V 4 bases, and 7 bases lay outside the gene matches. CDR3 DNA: TGCGCCAGCAGCCCACGCAGGGAGGGGACAGATACGCAGTATTTT. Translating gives CASSPRREGTDTQYF.

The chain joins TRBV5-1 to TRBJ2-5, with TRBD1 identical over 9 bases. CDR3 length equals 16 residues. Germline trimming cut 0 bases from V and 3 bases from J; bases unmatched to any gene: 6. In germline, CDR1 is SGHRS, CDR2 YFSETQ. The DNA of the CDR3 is TGCGCCAGCAGCTTGGAACCAGGGACAGGGAAAGAGACCCAGTACTTC. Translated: CASSLEPGTGKETQYF. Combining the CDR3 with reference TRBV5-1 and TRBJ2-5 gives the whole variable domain KAGVTQTPRYLIKTRGQQVTLSCSPISGHRSVSWYQQTPGQGLQFLFEYFSETQRNKGNFPGRFSGRQFSNSRSEMNVSTLELGDSALYLCASSLEPGTGKETQYFGPGTRLLVL.

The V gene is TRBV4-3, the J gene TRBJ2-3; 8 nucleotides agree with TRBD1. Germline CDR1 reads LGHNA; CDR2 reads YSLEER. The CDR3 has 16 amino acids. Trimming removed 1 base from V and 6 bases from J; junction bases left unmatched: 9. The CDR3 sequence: CASSQGRQGLGDTQYF. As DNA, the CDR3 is TGCGCCAGCAGCCAAGGGAGACAGGGGTTAGGGGATACGCAGTATTTT.

CDR3 nucleotide sequence: TGTGCCAGCAGCTTACGACTAGCGGGGCTCAATGAGCAGTTCTTC. Translating gives CASSLRLAGLNEQFF. The genes are TRBV7-3 and TRBJ2-1, with 11 nucleotides matching TRBD2. The CDR3 contains 15 residues. After removal of 2 bases from V and 6 bases from J, the junction contained 3 bases not matched to a gene. Germline V gene data show CDR1 as SGHTA and CDR2 as FQGTGA.

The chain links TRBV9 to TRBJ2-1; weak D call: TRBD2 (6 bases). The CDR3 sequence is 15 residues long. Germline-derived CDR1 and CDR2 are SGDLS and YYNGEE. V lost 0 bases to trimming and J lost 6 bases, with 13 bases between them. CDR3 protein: CASSVEPSEGNEQFF. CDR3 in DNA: TGTGCCAGCAGCGTAGAACCTTCGGAGGGCAATGAGCAGTTCTTC.

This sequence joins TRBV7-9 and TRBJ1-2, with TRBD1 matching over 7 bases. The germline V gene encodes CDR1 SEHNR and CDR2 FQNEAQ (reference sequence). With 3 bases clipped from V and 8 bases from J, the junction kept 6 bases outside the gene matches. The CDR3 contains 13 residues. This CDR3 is CASSFARGDGYTF. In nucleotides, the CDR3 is TGTGCCAGCAGCTTTGCCAGGGGGGACGGCTACACCTTC. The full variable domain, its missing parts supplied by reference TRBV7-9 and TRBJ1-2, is DTGVSQNPRHKITKRGQNVTFRCDPISEHNRLYWYRQTLGQGPEFLTYFQNEAQLEKSRLLSDRFSAERPKGSFSTLEIQRTEQGDSAMYLCASSFARGDGYTFGSGTRLTVV.

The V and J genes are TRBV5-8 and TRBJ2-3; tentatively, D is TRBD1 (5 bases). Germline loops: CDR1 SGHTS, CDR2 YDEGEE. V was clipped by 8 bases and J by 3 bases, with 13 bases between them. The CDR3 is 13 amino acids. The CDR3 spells CASRYYRTDTQYF. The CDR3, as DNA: TGTGCCAGTCGCTATTACAGGACAGATACGCAGTATTTT.

The CDR3 loop is CASRVSGQETQYF. Written as DNA, the CDR3 is TGTGCCAGCAGAGTTTCAGGGCAAGAGACCCAGTACTTC. J is TRBJ2-5 and V is TRBV11-1; maybe TRBD1 (5 bases). V lost 6 bases and J 2 bases, leaving 10 bases between the germline ends. Germline V lookup: CDR1 SGHAT, CDR2 FQDESV (reference sequence). The CDR3 is 13 residues long. The full variable domain, completed using reference TRBV11-1 and TRBJ2-5, is EAEVAQSPRYKITEKSQAVAFWCDPISGHATLYWYRQILGQGPELLVQFQDESVVDDSQLPKDRFSAERLKGVDSTLKIQPAELGDSAMYLCASRVSGQETQYFGPGTRLLVL.

Here the CDR3 reads CASSRTADNQPQHF. CDR3 DNA sequence: TGTGCCAGCAGCAGGACAGCAGACAATCAGCCCCAGCATTTT. The chain has TRBV2 and TRBJ1-5, with D perhaps TRBD1 (6 bases). Trimming removed 6 bases from V and 3 bases from J, with 12 bases in between. The length of the CDR3 is 14 residues. Germline values: CDR1 SNHLY, CDR2 FYNNEI.

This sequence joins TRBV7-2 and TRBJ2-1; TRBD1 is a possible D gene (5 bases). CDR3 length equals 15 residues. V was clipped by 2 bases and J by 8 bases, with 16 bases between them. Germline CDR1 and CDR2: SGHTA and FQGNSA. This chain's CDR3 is CASSLPGFPRDEQFF. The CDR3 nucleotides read TGTGCCAGCAGCTTACCAGGGTTCCCCCGGGATGAGCAGTTCTTC.

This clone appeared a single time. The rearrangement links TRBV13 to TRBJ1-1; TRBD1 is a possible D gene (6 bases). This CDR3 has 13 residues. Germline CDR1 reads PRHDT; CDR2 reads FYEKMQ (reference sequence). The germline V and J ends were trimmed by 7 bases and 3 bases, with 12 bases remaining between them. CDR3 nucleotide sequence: TGTGCCAGCAAATCACAGGGCCACACTGAAGCTTTCTTT. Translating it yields CASKSQGHTEAFF. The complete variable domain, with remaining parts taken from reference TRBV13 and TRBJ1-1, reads AAGVIQSPRHLIKEKRETATLKCYPIPRHDTVYWYQQGPGQDPQFLISFYEKMQSDKGSIPDRFSAQQFSDYHSELNMSSLELGDSALYFCASKSQGHTEAFFGQGTRLTVV.

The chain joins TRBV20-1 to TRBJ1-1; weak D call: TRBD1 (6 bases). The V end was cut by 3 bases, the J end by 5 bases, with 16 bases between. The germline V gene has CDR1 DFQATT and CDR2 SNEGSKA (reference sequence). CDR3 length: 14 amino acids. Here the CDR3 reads CSASGTGYRTEAFF. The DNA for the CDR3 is TGCAGTGCTAGTGGTACAGGGTATCGAACTGAAGCTTTCTTT.

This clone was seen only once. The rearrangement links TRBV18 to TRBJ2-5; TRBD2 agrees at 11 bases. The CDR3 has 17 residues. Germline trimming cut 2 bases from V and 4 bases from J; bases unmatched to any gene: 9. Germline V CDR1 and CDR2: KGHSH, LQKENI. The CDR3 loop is CASSPGLRLAGIETQYF. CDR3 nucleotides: TGTGCCAGCTCACCAGGGTTAAGACTAGCGGGAATAGAGACCCAGTACTTC.

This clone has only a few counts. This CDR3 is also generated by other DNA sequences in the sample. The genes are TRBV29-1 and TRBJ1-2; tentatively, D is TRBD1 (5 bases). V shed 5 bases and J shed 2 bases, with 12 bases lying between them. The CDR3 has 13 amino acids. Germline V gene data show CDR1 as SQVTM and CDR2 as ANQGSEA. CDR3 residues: CSVPGTGNYGYTF. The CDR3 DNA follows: TGCAGCGTTCCCGGGACTGGGAACTATGGCTACACCTTC. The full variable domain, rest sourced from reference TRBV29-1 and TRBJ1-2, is SAVISQKPSRDICQRGTSLTIQCQVDSQVTMMFWYRQQPGQSLTLIATANQGSEATYESGFVIDKFPISRPNLTFSTLTVSNMSPEDSSIYLCSVPGTGNYGYTFGSGTRLTVV.

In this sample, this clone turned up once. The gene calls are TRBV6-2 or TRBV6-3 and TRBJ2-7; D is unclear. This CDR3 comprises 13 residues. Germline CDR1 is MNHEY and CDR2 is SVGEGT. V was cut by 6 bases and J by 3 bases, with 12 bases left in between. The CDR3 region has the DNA TGTGCCAGCAGCCGGGTGAGGTTCTACGAGCAGTACTTC. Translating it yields CASSRVRFYEQYF.

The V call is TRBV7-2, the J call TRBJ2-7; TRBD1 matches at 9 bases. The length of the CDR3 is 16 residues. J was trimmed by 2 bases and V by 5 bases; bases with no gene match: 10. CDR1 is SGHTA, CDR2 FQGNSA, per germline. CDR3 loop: CASSTGTGRSTYEQYF. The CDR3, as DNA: TGTGCCAGCAGCACAGGGACAGGGCGATCGACCTACGAGCAGTACTTC.

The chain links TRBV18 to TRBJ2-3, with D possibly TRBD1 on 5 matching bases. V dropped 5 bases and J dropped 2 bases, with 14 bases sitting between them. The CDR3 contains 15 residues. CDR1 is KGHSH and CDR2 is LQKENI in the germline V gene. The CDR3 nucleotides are TGTGCCAGCTCAAAAGGGTCAGGGATCACAGATACGCAGTATTTT. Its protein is CASSKGSGITDTQYF.